The 12 T cell receptor beta chains given below trace back to one sample, sequenced in a study of blood T cell repertoires in COVID-19. Assay used: immunoSEQ multiplex PCR; TCRdb lists only in-frame clones, some missing. The sample records about 180,000 clones, 85% to 95% being singletons. The sequenced sample was peripheral blood. These receptors originate from a man aged 45-65 years with acute or convalescent COVID-19.

This sequence joins TRBV5-1 and TRBJ2-5; TRBD1 might be the D (5 bases). This CDR3 is built from 13 residues. Germline V CDR1 and CDR2: SGHRS, YFSETQ. Trimming left V 0 bases short and J 3 bases short, with 6 bases between. This CDR3 is CASSLGQKETQYF. The CDR3 bases are TGCGCCAGCAGCTTGGGACAGAAAGAGACCCAGTACTTC.

The chain uses TRBV14 and TRBJ2-7, with a possible D match to TRBD1 (6 bases). The CDR3 extends over 14 amino acids. V gave up 5 bases and J gave up 4 bases, with 15 bases separating them. Germline CDR1 is SGHDN and CDR2 is FVKESK. The CDR3: CASSTEQGRYEQYF. In DNA, the CDR3 is TGTGCCAGCAGCACCGAACAGGGAAGATACGAGCAGTACTTC.

In nucleotides, the CDR3 is TGTGCCAGCAGCTCTCAGACAGGGGGGGACACTGAAGCTTTCTTT. Translating gives CASSSQTGGDTEAFF. This chain joins TRBV7-6 and TRBJ1-1, with 9 bases fitting TRBD1. The CDR3 length is 15 residues. In germline, CDR1 is SGHVS, CDR2 FNYEAQ. Trimming took 4 bases from V and 3 from J; bases not matched to a gene: 6. Using reference TRBV7-6 and TRBJ1-1 for the parts outside the CDR3, the full variable domain is GAGVSQSPRYKVTKRGQDVALRCDPISGHVSLYWYRQALGQGPEFLTYFNYEAQQDKSGLPNDRFSAERPEGSISTLTIQRTEQRDSAMYRCASSSQTGGDTEAFFGQGTRLTVV.

The chain joins TRBV19 to TRBJ2-1; TRBD2 might be the D (7 bases). CDR1 is LNHDA, CDR2 SQIVND, per germline (reference sequence). This CDR3 has 14 residues. Trimming shortened V by 4 bases and J by 4 bases, and 11 bases separated the two germline ends. This chain's CDR3 is CASSTRGGYNEQFF. CDR3 nucleotide sequence: TGTGCCAGTAGTACTAGGGGGGGATACAATGAGCAGTTCTTC.

V and J are TRBV18 and TRBJ1-2, with 8 bases lining up with TRBD1. Trimming removed 3 bases from V and 4 bases from J; junction bases left unmatched: 7. The CDR3 loop spans 15 amino acids. Germline V gene sequence: CDR1 KGHSH, CDR2 LQKENI. The CDR3 spells CASSPDREASYGYTF. The CDR3 bases are TGTGCCAGCTCACCGGACAGGGAGGCGAGCTATGGCTACACCTTC. Together with reference TRBV18 and TRBJ1-2, the CDR3 gives the full variable domain: NAGVMQNPRHLVRRRGQEARLRCSPMKGHSHVYWYRQLPEEGLKFMVYLQKENIIDESGMPKERFSAEFPKEGPSILRIQQVVRGDSAAYFCASSPDREASYGYTFGSGTRLTVV.

J is TRBJ2-7 and V is TRBV21-1; the tabulated D call, TRBD2, remains unverified against the DNA. TRBV21-1 represents a pseudogene. This CDR3 region has 13 residues. The CDR3: CASEPNLFYEQYF. The DNA for the CDR3 is TGTGCCAGCGAGCCGAACCTTTTCTACGAGCAGTACTTC.

This clone appeared once. The chain has TRBV28 and TRBJ1-6; D not resolved. Germline lookup yields CDR1 MDHEN and CDR2 SYDVKM. CDR3 length equals 13 residues. V lost 6 bases, J lost 4 bases, and 7 bases lay in between. CDR3 residues: CASRSLYNSPLHF. The CDR3 bases are TGTGCCAGCAGATCCCTTTATAATTCACCCCTCCACTTT.

This sequence joins TRBV4-2 and TRBJ2-3, with 7 bases that match TRBD1. Germline V gene lookup returns CDR1 LGHNA and CDR2 YNFKEQ. V shed 7 bases, J shed 1 base, and the junction held 2 bases outside the gene matches. The CDR3 is made up of 13 amino acids. CDR3 in amino acids: CASTGQRTDTQYF. Written as DNA, the CDR3 is TGTGCCAGCACGGGACAGCGCACAGATACGCAGTATTTT.

This chain connects TRBV20-1 to TRBJ2-7; TRBD1 matches 7 bases. This CDR3 region has 13 residues. With V trimmed by 6 bases and J by 3 bases, 8 bases remained unmatched. Germline-derived CDR1 and CDR2 are DFQATT and SNEGSKA (reference sequence). The CDR3 region is CSASRDRGYEQYV. The CDR3 coding sequence is TGCAGTGCAAGTAGGGACAGAGGCTACGAGCAGTACGTC.

V usage is TRBV19 and J usage is TRBJ1-1; 9 bases fit TRBD1. CDR1 is LNHDA, CDR2 SQIVND, per germline (reference sequence). This CDR3 contains 16 residues. Trimming removed 3 bases from V and 0 bases from J; junction bases left unmatched: 5. CDR3 in amino acids: CASSIGGTGLNTEAFF. The CDR3 coding sequence is TGTGCCAGTAGTATCGGAGGGACAGGGTTGAACACTGAAGCTTTCTTT.

The sample holds one count of this clone. This chain connects TRBV6-2 or TRBV6-3 to TRBJ1-3; weak D call: TRBD1 (6 bases). Germline lookup yields CDR1 MNHEY and CDR2 SVGEGT. CDR3 length equals 16 residues. Trimming shortened V by 4 bases and J by 0 bases, and 13 bases separated the two germline ends. The chain's CDR3 is CASSWDISSSGNTIYF. The CDR3 DNA reads TGTGCCAGCAGTTGGGACATCTCGAGCTCTGGAAACACCATATATTTT.

The chain employs TRBV7-9 and TRBJ1-3; D ambiguous. CDR3 length equals 16 residues. The germline V and J ends were trimmed by 0 bases and 0 bases, with 9 bases remaining between them. In germline, CDR1 is SEHNR, CDR2 FQNEAQ (reference sequence). CDR3 sequence: CASSLASRHSGNTIYF. CDR3 sequence (DNA): TGTGCCAGCAGCTTAGCGAGCCGCCACTCTGGAAACACCATATATTTT.